Below, one T cell receptor beta chain is given with its context. Its matching antigen is unknown. TCRdb re-called the 5' RACE reads through MiXCR, storing one row per CDR3 protein. The data hold approximately 220,000 distinct CDR3 sequences, with roughly 7.5% observed a single time. These data come from a study of identical twins. Study-level points and caveats: Beta out-of-frame twin sharing showed a weaker excess. Conclusions relied on cross-sectional statistical analysis, not following the same donors. Clonotypes of the beta chain that were abundant in cord blood carried fewer insertions (memory repertoires showed none). Where out-of-frame alpha sequences were twin-shared, they showed excess low generation probability.

The V end was cut by 0 bases, the J end by 2 bases, with 8 bases between. Per the germline V gene, CDR1 is LGHDT and CDR2 is YNNKEL (reference sequence). The CDR3 has 15 amino acids. These data were likewise used in another study, on yellow fever vaccine responses in identical twins.

Source material: CD8+ T cells sorted from blood. This chain joins TRBV3-1 and TRBJ2-1; weak D call: TRBD2 (6 bases). The TCR comes from a young woman in good health. The CDR3, as DNA: TGTGCCAGCAGCCAAGAACGGGGGACCTACAATGAGCAGTTCTTC. Protein sequence: CASSQERGTYNEQFF.